This is a list of T cell receptor beta chains from one sample in a study of STAT5B mutations in CD4+ large granular lymphocyte leukemia. Clones were sequenced by immunoSEQ multiplex PCR, and TCRdb holds only the in-frame ones, with some missing. This table has 8,000 to 8,500 clones, 76% appearing once. Sequencing was performed on PBMCs. The receptors come from a woman in her sixties with CD4+ T-cell large granular lymphocyte leukemia. The CDR3 runs from the conserved cysteine through the conserved F or W. The D gene is left open where the match is weak. Only part of the rows carry a size: once, few, many, or a class if the clone is expanded.

len,d_gene,abundance,j_gene,v_gene,CDR3nt,CDR3aa
16,.,few,TRBJ1-3,TRBV5-5,TGTGCCAGCAGCTTTGCCAGTCCCCGCTCTGGAAACACCATATATTTT,CASSFASPRSGNTIYF
13,.,.,TRBJ1-2,TRBV7-9,TGTGCCAGCAGCTTAGAGGTCAGGGGTGGCTACACCTTC,CASSLEVRGGYTF
15,TRBD1,.,TRBJ1-1,TRBV28,TGTGCCAGCAGTTTACCGGGACAGGGGAGGCCTGAAGCTTTCTTT,CASSLPGQGRPEAFF
11,.,.,TRBJ2-3,TRBV7-2,TGTGCCAGCAGCCAAGGAGATACGCAGTATTTT,CASSQGDTQYF
13,.,.,TRBJ2-2,TRBV27,TGTGCCACCTCGATCTACTCCTCCCGGGAGCTGTTTTTT,CATSIYSSRELFF
14,.,.,TRBJ2-7,TRBV7-8,TGTGCCAGCGGCTTAGGTAGGACAGAATACGAGCAGTACTTC,CASGLGRTEYEQYF
14,TRBD1,few,TRBJ2-1,TRBV19,TGTGCCAGTAGTGGAGGACAGGGGGCGAATGAGCAGTTCTTC,CASSGGQGANEQFF
13,.,.,TRBJ1-1,TRBV6-6,TGTGCCAGCAGTTACACCGGTTACACTGAAGCTTTCTTT,CASSYTGYTEAFF
13,.,few,TRBJ1-1,TRBV29-1,TGCAGCGTTCCAAGAGGACAGAGCGCTGAAGCTTTCTTT,CSVPRGQSAEAFF
15,TRBD1,once,TRBJ1-3,TRBV9,TGTGCCAGCAGCAGGAATAACAGGGGGGGAAACACCATATATTTT,CASSRNNRGGNTIYF
14,TRBD2,.,TRBJ2-4,TRBV27,TGTGCCACCCCCCCTGGGAGGGTACCAAACATTCAGTACTTC,CATPPGRVPNIQYF
16,TRBD2,.,TRBJ2-1,TRBV11-2,TGTGCCAGCAGCTTAGAGGTGGCTAGCGGGTGGGATGAGCAGTTCTTC,CASSLEVASGWDEQFF
17,.,.,TRBJ1-5,TRBV19,TGTGCCAGTACTACAAGGGCGGGGGGCTTTGGAGGACAGCCCCAGCATTTT,CASTTRAGGFGGQPQHF
14,.,.,TRBJ2-5,TRBV29-1,TGCAGCGTTGTATCACAGGTGGCCCGGGAGACCCAGTACTTC,CSVVSQVARETQYF
15,TRBD2,.,TRBJ2-1,TRBV9,TGTGCCAGCAGCTATAGCGGGAGATGGGGCAATGAGCAGTTCTTC,CASSYSGRWGNEQFF
17,.,.,TRBJ2-3,TRBV11-3,TGTGCCAGCAGCTCTCAGGGGGGCCGCCAGACCACAGATACGCAGTATTTT,CASSSQGGRQTTDTQYF
18,TRBD1,.,TRBJ1-3,TRBV5-1,TGCGCCAGCAGCTTGGAGGGGACAGTCTCTTTCTCTGGAAACACCATATATTTT,CASSLEGTVSFSGNTIYF
15,TRBD1,few,TRBJ1-1,TRBV4-3,TGCGCCAGCAGCCAAGAGAGGGGGCCGGGCACTGAAGCTTTCTTT,CASSQERGPGTEAFF
15,.,.,TRBJ1-5,TRBV7-2,TGTGCCAGCAGCCCCACGGGAGGGTCCAATCAGCCCCAGCATTTT,CASSPTGGSNQPQHF
12,.,once,TRBJ2-7,TRBV28,TGTGCCAGCAGCCTGGGACAATACGAGCAGTACTTC,CASSLGQYEQYF
15,.,.,TRBJ2-7,TRBV6-5,TGTGCCAGCAGTTCCCCCGGCGACAGCGCCTACGAGCAGTACTTC,CASSSPGDSAYEQYF
15,.,.,TRBJ2-7,TRBV6-5,TGTGCCAGCAGTTACGGCTCAGGGAGTCCCTACGAGCAGTACTTC,CASSYGSGSPYEQYF
14,.,.,TRBJ2-2,TRBV5-1,TGCGCCAGCAGCTTGGACAGGACCACCGGGGAGCTGTTTTTT,CASSLDRTTGELFF
13,.,.,TRBJ1-1,TRBV6-5,TGTGCCAGCAGCAAGGATATGAACACTGAAGCTTTCTTT,CASSKDMNTEAFF
14,.,few,TRBJ1-1,TRBV7-6,TGTGCCAGCAGCTCGGACGGAGTCGGCACTGAAGCTTTCTTT,CASSSDGVGTEAFF
17,TRBD2,.,TRBJ2-2,TRBV5-1,TGCGCCAGCAGCTCCGTGAGCGGGGGAACTGAAAACGGGGAGCTGTTTTTT,CASSSVSGGTENGELFF
18,TRBD1,few,TRBJ1-1,TRBV5-1,TGCGCCAGCAGAATTAACCCGGGACAGAGAAGGATGAACACTGAAGCTTTCTTT,CASRINPGQRRMNTEAFF
15,.,.,TRBJ2-7,TRBV5-1,TGCGCCAGCAGCTTGGAGGAGGGGTCAACCTACGAGCAGTACTTC,CASSLEEGSTYEQYF
18,TRBD1,.,TRBJ2-6,TRBV5-1,TGCGCCAGCAGCTTGGGTGGACAGGGGGCGCTGGAGGCCAACGTCCTGACTTTC,CASSLGGQGALEANVLTF
14,.,.,TRBJ2-7,TRBV5-4,TGTGCCAGCAGCTCTGACAGGGACTTGGGGGAGCAGTACTTC,CASSSDRDLGEQYF
11,TRBD1,.,TRBJ2-1,TRBV19,TGTGCCAGTAGTCACAGGGGTGAGCAGTTCTTC,CASSHRGEQFF
16,.,.,TRBJ2-1,TRBV25-1,TGTGCCAGCAGTGAATATACCGGGTTGGCCTACAATGAGCAGTTCTTC,CASSEYTGLAYNEQFF
15,TRBD1,.,TRBJ2-7,TRBV18,TGTGCCAGCTCACCCGGGACAGGTGGTGGCTACGAGCAGTACTTC,CASSPGTGGGYEQYF
16,TRBD2,.,TRBJ2-2,TRBV5-1,TGCGCCAGCAGCTTCACTAGCGGGATGGACACCGGGGAGCTGTTTTTT,CASSFTSGMDTGELFF
11,.,.,TRBJ2-1,TRBV5-6,TGTGCCAGCACGCAGGGGTCTGAGCAGTTCTTC,CASTQGSEQFF
15,.,few,TRBJ2-7,TRBV5-1,TGCGCCAGCAGCTTGGACGGGGGGCCATTTGAGGAGCAGTACTTC,CASSLDGGPFEEQYF
15,TRBD1,.,TRBJ2-7,TRBV11-2,TGTGCCAGCAGCCTGACCGGGACAGCCTCCTACGAGCAGTACTTC,CASSLTGTASYEQYF
15,.,.,TRBJ2-1,TRBV11-3,TGTGCCAGCAGCCCACCGGGACCGCTTTACAATGAGCAGTTCTTC,CASSPPGPLYNEQFF
16,TRBD1,.,TRBJ1-6,TRBV30,TGTGCCTGGAGTCTACCCGGAGGACAGGGGGTCAAACCCCTCCACTTT,CAWSLPGGQGVKPLHF
16,TRBD1,.,TRBJ1-2,TRBV7-2,TGTGCCAGCAGCCCAAGGGGGCGCGGGGCTAACTATGGCTACACCTTC,CASSPRGRGANYGYTF
14,.,.,TRBJ2-2,TRBV7-7,TGTGCCAGCAGCCCCCGGCGAGCTCCCGGGGAGCTGTTTTTT,CASSPRRAPGELFF
14,TRBD1,few,TRBJ1-2,TRBV6-6,TGTGCCAGCAATCCGGGACAGGGGGCGGGTGGCTACACCTTC,CASNPGQGAGGYTF
13,.,.,TRBJ1-2,TRBV7-8,TGTGCCAGCAGCCCCGGTGGACGGTATGGCTACGCCTTC,CASSPGGRYGYAF
16,TRBD1,.,TRBJ1-5,TRBV5-1,TGCGCCAGCAGCTTTGGACCAGGGGGCAGCAATCAGCCCCAGCATTTT,CASSFGPGGSNQPQHF
11,.,few,TRBJ1-2,TRBV10-3,TGTGCCATCAATCACAGCGAGGGCTACACCTTC,CAINHSEGYTF